The next 27 T cell receptor beta chains were all read from a single sample in a study of T-cell memory formation after mild COVID-19. MiXCR, run by TCRdb on the 5' RACE reads, gives a single entry per CDR3 protein. The sample gives about 250,000 distinct CDR3 sequences, over 15% of which show up once; about 2% is in the top ten. What was sequenced was PBMCs or a T cell subset sorted from them (not recorded which). Every receptor here comes from an adult woman who had mild COVID-19 (a few samples of this study predate the infection). Cell type and time point are not known.

J is TRBJ2-7 and V is TRBV11-2, with D perhaps assigned TRBD1 or TRBD2 (5 bases each). Germline values: CDR1 SGHAT, CDR2 FQNNGV. V was shortened by 3 bases and J by 3 bases, with 9 bases between the two germline ends. The length of the CDR3 is 13 residues. The CDR3 DNA reads TGTGCCAGCAGCTTTCCGGGACGCTACGAGCAGTACTTC. Its protein product is CASSFPGRYEQYF.

This clonotype has a handful of counts. The chain links TRBV5-1 to TRBJ1-2; TRBD1 might be the D (6 bases). Trimming shortened V by 4 bases and J by 0 bases, and 16 bases separated the two germline ends. This CDR3 spans 16 amino acids. CDR1 is SGHRS, CDR2 YFSETQ, per germline. CDR3 sequence reads: CASSPGQYNSNYGYTF. In DNA, the CDR3 is TGCGCCAGCAGCCCCGGACAGTACAATTCTAACTATGGCTACACCTTC.

The gene calls are TRBV2 and TRBJ2-7; 7 positions agree with TRBD2. V shed 8 bases and J 2 bases; nucleotides not matched to a gene: 6. Germline V gene data show CDR1 as SNHLY and CDR2 as FYNNEI. The CDR3 has 13 amino acids. The CDR3 loop is CASAAGVPYEQYF. In DNA form, the CDR3 reads TGTGCCAGCGCTGCGGGGGTGCCCTACGAGCAGTACTTC.

This clonotype occurred a few times. The CDR3, as DNA: TGTGCCAGCAGGAGGGACAGCGGGGAGCTGTTTTTT. This encodes CASRRDSGELFF. The V gene is TRBV2, the J gene TRBJ2-2; 7 bases map to TRBD1. Looked up from germline, CDR1 is SNHLY and CDR2 is FYNNEI. The length of the CDR3 is 12 residues. V lost 6 bases to trimming and J lost 7 bases; unmatched junction nucleotides: 2.

The V call is TRBV7-9, the J call TRBJ1-2, with 10 bases matching TRBD1. From germline, CDR1 is SEHNR and CDR2 FQNEAQ (reference sequence). Trimming removed 8 bases from V and 8 bases from J; junction bases left unmatched: 5. The CDR3 is 12 residues long. CDR3 residues: CASVTGGRGYTF. DNA for the CDR3: TGTGCCAGCGTGACAGGGGGCCGGGGCTACACCTTC. The full variable domain, its missing parts supplied by reference TRBV7-9 and TRBJ1-2, is DTGVSQNPRHKITKRGQNVTFRCDPISEHNRLYWYRQTLGQGPEFLTYFQNEAQLEKSRLLSDRFSAERPKGSFSTLEIQRTEQGDSAMYLCASVTGGRGYTFGSGTRLTVV.

This clonotype was recorded a few times. The J gene is TRBJ2-5, the V gene TRBV24-1, with 10 nucleotides matching TRBD1. With 4 bases clipped from V and 4 bases from J, the junction kept 5 bases outside the gene matches. Germline V lookup: CDR1 KGHDR, CDR2 SFDVKD. The CDR3 has 15 amino acids. The CDR3: CATSDSGTGAETQYF. For the CDR3, the DNA is TGTGCCACCAGTGACTCGGGGACAGGGGCAGAGACCCAGTACTTC.

The chain employs TRBV27 and TRBJ1-4; TRBD1 agrees at 7 bases. V was pared by 4 bases and J by 7 bases, with 9 bases of the junction left unmatched. CDR1 MNHEY and CDR2 SMNVEV come from the germline V gene (reference sequence). This CDR3 region has 15 residues. CDR3 sequence (DNA): TGTGCCAGCAGTTACCGACAGGGACGGGGTGAAAAACTGTTTTTT. Translated: CASSYRQGRGEKLFF.

This clonotype was detected a few times. The rearrangement joins TRBV12-3 or TRBV12-4 to TRBJ1-5; D is unresolved. The V end lost 7 bases, the J end lost 1 base, and 8 bases lay between the germline ends. The CDR3 sequence is 13 residues long. CDR3 region: CASKGLSNQPQHF. Here the CDR3 DNA reads TGTGCCAGCAAAGGGTTAAGCAATCAGCCCCAGCATTTT.

DNA of the CDR3: TGTGCCAGCAGCTCCGGAGGTACGGCTATGAACACTGAAGCTTTCTTT. It is translated as CASSSGGTAMNTEAFF. The chain recombines TRBV6-6 with TRBJ1-1; D is unclear. There are 16 residues in the CDR3. Trimming took 6 bases from V and 0 from J, leaving 17 bases between them. Germline V CDR1 and CDR2: MNHNY, SVGAGI (reference sequence).

This clonotype was counted only a few times. The rearrangement uses TRBV7-2 and TRBJ2-5; D perhaps matches TRBD2 (6 bases). The CDR3 is 13 amino acids. Trimming took off 6 bases at V and 2 bases at J, with 10 bases between the two ends. The germline V gene encodes CDR1 SGHTA and CDR2 FQGNSA. Written as DNA, the CDR3 is TGTGCCAGCAGTTGGACTAAGCAAGAGACCCAGTACTTC. It is translated as CASSWTKQETQYF.

The chain is built from TRBV5-1 and TRBJ1-4; tentative D call: TRBD1 (6 bases). The V gene's germline CDR1 is SGHRS and CDR2 YFSETQ. The CDR3 totals 14 residues. Trimming left V 4 bases short and J 5 bases short, with 12 bases between. In DNA, the CDR3 is TGCGCCAGCAGCATCGGGGGCCGGAATGAAAAACTGTTTTTT. As protein: CASSIGGRNEKLFF.

The table lists this clonotype with a few counts. The chain combines TRBV5-1 with TRBJ2-4; 7 nucleotides align to TRBD1. The trim removed 3 bases at V and 0 bases at J, leaving 9 bases unmatched. CDR3 length equals 17 residues. CDR1 and CDR2 from the germline V gene are SGHRS and YFSETQ. CDR3 coding DNA: TGCGCCAGCAGCTCTGACCGGGACAGCCTAGCCAAAAACATTCAGTACTTC. Protein: CASSSDRDSLAKNIQYF.

This clonotype has only a few counts. For the CDR3, the DNA is TGTGCCACCAGTGACCCCAGCGGGAGGGCCGATAATGAGCAGTTCTTC. Its translation: CATSDPSGRADNEQFF. The chain carries TRBV24-1 and TRBJ2-1; 10 bases fit TRBD2. Germline CDR1 and CDR2: KGHDR and SFDVKD. The CDR3 has 16 amino acids. The ends lost 4 bases at V and 7 bases at J; junction bases unmatched: 9.

This chain joins TRBV18 and TRBJ1-1; 8 bases line up with TRBD1. Trimming took 4 bases from V and 6 from J; bases not matched to a gene: 7. The CDR3 sequence is 14 residues long. Germline assignment: CDR1 KGHSH and CDR2 LQKENI. The CDR3 here is CASSQATGGAEAFF. Written as DNA, the CDR3 is TGTGCCAGCTCACAAGCAACAGGGGGTGCTGAAGCTTTCTTT.

The CDR3 is CASSYRGPGTDTQYF. In DNA, the CDR3 is TGTGCCAGCAGTTACAGGGGGCCGGGGACAGATACGCAGTATTTT. The V call is TRBV6-5, the J call TRBJ2-3; 7 bases match TRBD1. V was clipped by 2 bases and J by 3 bases; unmatched bases: 5. This CDR3 spans 15 amino acids. Germline lookup yields CDR1 MNHEY and CDR2 SVGAGI.

V usage is TRBV20-1 and J usage is TRBJ1-2; weak D call: TRBD1 (6 bases). Germline loops: CDR1 DFQATT, CDR2 SNEGSKA (reference sequence). With 6 bases removed from V and 10 bases from J, the gap between germline ends came to 15 bases. This CDR3 contains 11 residues. The CDR3 protein is CSAPRGTSYTF. The CDR3 DNA follows: TGCAGTGCCCCAAGGGGGACATCCTACACCTTC.

This chain joins TRBV7-2 and TRBJ2-5; the match to TRBD2 covers 11 bases. This CDR3 spans 15 amino acids. From germline, CDR1 is SGHTA and CDR2 FQGNSA. After removal of 5 bases from V and 1 base from J, the junction contained 3 bases not matched to a gene. The CDR3 DNA reads TGTGCCAGCAGCCGGACTAGCGGGTTCCAAGAGACCCAGTACTTC. Translated, it gives CASSRTSGFQETQYF.

The table lists this clonotype with a count of one. The rearrangement links TRBV13 to TRBJ1-6, with a weak D call TRBD1 (6 bases). CDR1 is PRHDT and CDR2 is FYEKMQ in the germline V gene (reference sequence). The V end lost 5 bases, the J end lost 1 base, and 9 bases lay between the germline ends. This CDR3 has 15 amino acids. The CDR3 loop is CASSQQGSYNSPLHF. The CDR3, as DNA: TGTGCCAGCAGCCAACAGGGTTCCTATAATTCACCCCTCCACTTT.

The rearrangement links TRBV6-5 to TRBJ2-1, with 9 bases matching TRBD1. CDR1 is MNHEY, CDR2 SVGAGI, per germline. CDR3 length equals 16 residues. The trim removed 6 bases at V and 9 bases at J, leaving 15 bases unmatched. The CDR3 region is CASSRTGALLGGEQFF. Here the CDR3 DNA reads TGTGCCAGCAGCCGGACAGGGGCGCTGCTAGGGGGTGAGCAGTTCTTC.

This clonotype has more than one count but fewer than ten. This rearrangement joins TRBV7-2 to TRBJ2-1; D ambiguous. Looked up from germline, CDR1 is SGHTA and CDR2 is FQGNSA. V was shortened by 6 bases and J by 8 bases, with 11 bases between the two germline ends. The CDR3 is 12 amino acids. The CDR3 sequence: CASSLDTHEQFF. The CDR3 DNA sequence: TGTGCCAGCAGTTTGGATACTCATGAGCAGTTCTTC. Full variable domain (missing parts from reference TRBV7-2 and TRBJ2-1): GAGVSQSPSNKVTEKGKDVELRCDPISGHTALYWYRQSLGQGLEFLIYFQGNSAPDKSGLPSDRFSAERTGGSVSTLTIQRTQQEDSAVYLCASSLDTHEQFFGPGTRLTVL.

This clonotype appeared a few times. This chain joins TRBV5-1 and TRBJ1-2; D is unclear. The V end was cut by 4 bases, the J end by 8 bases, with 15 bases between. This CDR3 region has 13 residues. From germline, CDR1 is SGHRS and CDR2 YFSETQ. CDR3 in amino acids: CASSVGRPGGYTF. The CDR3 DNA is TGCGCCAGCAGCGTCGGGAGGCCGGGGGGCTACACCTTC.

This clonotype has more than one count but fewer than ten. The chain joins TRBV27 to TRBJ1-6, with D possibly being TRBD1 (6 bases). The CDR3 is 16 residues long. V was pared by 0 bases and J by 7 bases, with 13 bases between. CDR1 is MNHEY, CDR2 SMNVEV, per germline (reference sequence). The CDR3 region has the DNA TGTGCCAGCAGTTTATCGGGCAGGGGCCTCAATTCACCCCTCCACTTT. Its protein product is CASSLSGRGLNSPLHF.

The gene calls are TRBV12-3 or TRBV12-4 and TRBJ2-7, with D possibly called TRBD1 or TRBD2 (5 bases each). The CDR3 covers 14 residues. Trimming shortened V by 5 bases and J by 9 bases, and 20 bases separated the two germline ends. This CDR3 is CASSPSPAGSGQYF. The CDR3, as DNA: TGTGCCAGCAGTCCCAGCCCGGCAGGGAGTGGGCAGTACTTC.

This clonotype was recorded many times. The chain links TRBV5-1 to TRBJ2-1; the D is unclear. The germline V gene encodes CDR1 SGHRS and CDR2 YFSETQ. The CDR3 totals 15 residues. V was shortened by 2 bases and J by 0 bases, with 9 bases between the two germline ends. The CDR3 spells CASSFYPSSYNEQFF. DNA of the CDR3: TGCGCCAGCAGCTTTTACCCGAGCTCCTACAATGAGCAGTTCTTC.

This clonotype came up many times. The chain recombines TRBV28 with TRBJ2-3, with no clear D. Trimming shortened V by 5 bases and J by 2 bases, and 14 bases separated the two germline ends. The CDR3 totals 15 residues. Germline loops: CDR1 MDHEN, CDR2 SYDVKM. The CDR3 is CASSDPTRHTDTQYF. CDR3 in DNA: TGTGCCAGCAGTGATCCAACAAGGCACACAGATACGCAGTATTTT.

This clonotype has ten or more counts. V and J are TRBV12-3 or TRBV12-4 and TRBJ2-2; tentative D call: TRBD1 (6 bases). This CDR3 has 13 residues. The germline V and J ends were trimmed by 4 bases and 8 bases, with 11 bases remaining between them. The CDR3: CASSSAQGGELFF. As DNA, the CDR3 is TGTGCCAGCAGTTCTGCACAGGGAGGGGAGCTGTTTTTT.

This chain links TRBV5-4 with TRBJ2-3; 8 positions agree with TRBD2. CDR1 SGHNT and CDR2 YYREEE come from the germline V gene (reference sequence). CDR3 length: 14 residues. Trimming cost V 5 bases and J 6 bases; bases outside gene matches: 8. The CDR3 protein is CASSPGSSGDTQYF. CDR3 DNA sequence: TGTGCCAGCAGTCCCGGATCTAGCGGGGATACGCAGTATTTT.